A selection of T cell receptor beta chains follows, all from one sample in a study of immune characterization of retroperitoneal liposarcoma. MiXCR, run by TCRdb on the PCR reads, gives a single entry per CDR3 protein. The profile covers some 9,300 distinct CDR3 sequences, with approximately 35% appearing a single time and roughly 23% taken by the ten largest. The sequenced material came from tumor tissue. These receptors all come from a male donor with retroperitoneal liposarcoma. Both conserved end residues are trimmed from each CDR3. Part of the rows lack a size; the others show once, few, many or a class for expanded clones.

len | j_gene | v_gene | abundance | CDR3aa
9 | TRBJ2-5 | TRBV24-1 | - | ASGTGYEQY
13 | TRBJ2-3 | TRBV14 | - | ASSPFPHRTDTQY
14 | TRBJ2-3 | TRBV6-1 | - | ASSEAGGTGADTQY
13 | TRBJ2-1 | TRBV12-3/TRBV12-4 | - | ASRAGLQIYNEQF
11 | - | TRBV27 | - | ASALGQGYEQY
12 | TRBJ1-1 | TRBV12-3/TRBV12-4 | - | ASTPGQTNTEAF
11 | TRBJ1-1 | TRBV6-8 | - | ASSYSVDTEAF
14 | TRBJ1-1 | TRBV18 | - | ASSPPGAGQNTEAF
13 | TRBJ2-7 | TRBV6-1 | few | ASSSRLAGVVEQY
10 | - | TRBV6-1 | once | ASRRGSYEQY
16 | - | TRBV25-1 | few | ASSGGRSPGEPYNEQY
11 | TRBJ2-1 | TRBV7-2 | - | ASSQTKAGEQF
11 | TRBJ2-7 | TRBV12-3/TRBV12-4 | - | ASSFGRVSAWW
13 | - | TRBV27 | many | ASSYSGGPNYEQY
11 | TRBJ1-2 | TRBV6-1 | - | ASSYGDPYGYT
11 | TRBJ2-1 | TRBV27 | large | ASSPKTYNEQF